Listed below are T cell receptor beta chains from one sample, sequenced in a study of T cells after yellow fever vaccination. TCRdb passed the 5' RACE reads through MiXCR, listing each CDR3 protein once. The sample consists of approximately 110,000 distinct CDR3 sequences, under 8.5% of them appearing once. This specimen consisted of CD4+ T cells sorted from PBMCs, obtained more than 8 days after the first yellow fever vaccination. Receptor source: a man between 18 and 29 years old who received the YFV17D yellow fever vaccine. Each CDR3 is given with its conserved first and last residue. The D gene is left open where the match is weak. Clone size, where shown, is once, few, many, or a class for clones that have expanded.

V gene	clone size	J gene	CDR3 length	D gene	CDR3 DNA	CDR3 protein
TRBV15	many	TRBJ1-6	16	TRBD1	TGTGCCACCAGCAGAGAATATACAGGGGTTAATTCACCCCTCCACTTT	CATSREYTGVNSPLHF
TRBV7-3	many	TRBJ2-1	14	-	TGTGCCAGCAGCTTAACCCGTTGGGGAGATGAGCAGTTCTTC	CASSLTRWGDEQFF
TRBV5-1	many	TRBJ2-3	14	TRBD2	TGCGCCAGCAGCCTAGCGGGGGCGGCAGATACGCAGTATTTT	CASSLAGAADTQYF
TRBV4-3	many	TRBJ2-3	13	-	TGCGCCAGCAGCCAGAAACCGGCCCCCATACAGTATTTT	CASSQKPAPIQYF
TRBV12-3/TRBV12-4	many	TRBJ2-2	12	-	TGTGCCAGCACCCCCAACACCGGGGAGCTGTTTTTT	CASTPNTGELFF
TRBV21-1	many	TRBJ2-6	12	-	TGTGCCAACAACTCTGGGGCCAACGTCCTGACTTTC	CANNSGANVLTF
TRBV29-1	-	TRBJ1-4	12	-	TGCAGCGCGGTTATGGAGAATGAAAAACTGTTTTTT	CSAVMENEKLFF
TRBV5-6	many	TRBJ1-2	13	-	TGTGCCAGCAGCTTGGCGCAGAACTATGGCTACACCTTC	CASSLAQNYGYTF
TRBV11-2	many	TRBJ1-4	17	TRBD1	TGTGCCAGCAGCTCCCGTGCCGGGACAGAGTTTAGGGAAAAACTGTTTTTT	CASSSRAGTEFREKLFF
TRBV19	many	TRBJ1-2	11	-	TGTGCCAGCAGCATCAACTATGGCTACACCTTC	CASSINYGYTF
TRBV5-4	few	TRBJ2-1	15	-	TGTGCCAGCAGCCGGCCCGGTCTCCGGAGCAATGAGCAGTTCTTC	CASSRPGLRSNEQFF
TRBV5-6	many	TRBJ2-5	15	TRBD1	TGTGCCAGCAGCTCAGACAGGGGAGTTTGGGAGACCCAGTACTTC	CASSSDRGVWETQYF
TRBV7-3	many	TRBJ2-3	15	TRBD1	TGTGCCAGCAGTCAACGGACAGGGGGCCGGGATACGCAGTATTTT	CASSQRTGGRDTQYF
TRBV10-3	few	TRBJ1-5	15	-	TGTGCCATCAGTGATTGGGGGGCCCTCAATCAGCCCCAGCATTTT	CAISDWGALNQPQHF
TRBV29-1	many	TRBJ2-7	13	-	TGCAGCGTCGAAGGGAGCAGGGCCGGGGAACAGTACTTC	CSVEGSRAGEQYF
TRBV7-2	many	TRBJ2-5	14	-	TGTGCCAGCAGCCGAGACAGGTACCAAGAGACCCAGTACTTC	CASSRDRYQETQYF
TRBV6-2/TRBV6-3	many	TRBJ2-1	14	-	TGTGCCAGCAGTTACTCGATAGGTGGCCCTGAGCAGTTCTTC	CASSYSIGGPEQFF
TRBV28	-	TRBJ2-3	11	TRBD1	TGTGCCGCACAGGGGCGAGATACGCAGTATTTT	CAAQGRDTQYF
TRBV9	few	TRBJ2-5	17	TRBD2	TGTGCCAGCAGCGTTGGGGCTAGCGGGGGGGCCGGGGAGACCCAGTACTTC	CASSVGASGGAGETQYF
TRBV4-2	many	TRBJ2-1	16	TRBD1	TGTGCCAGCAGCCAAGACGGGACAGGGAGTTACAATGAGCAGTTCTTC	CASSQDGTGSYNEQFF
TRBV11-2	many	TRBJ2-3	18	TRBD2	TGTGCCAGCAGCCCCGTGGAGCGGGGGGGCCGGGGCACAGATACGCAGTATTTT	CASSPVERGGRGTDTQYF
TRBV5-6	many	TRBJ1-1	15	-	TGTGCCAGCAGCTTACTGGGACGGCCGAACACTGAAGCTTTCTTT	CASSLLGRPNTEAFF
TRBV5-1	-	TRBJ2-1	12	-	TGCGCCAGCAGCTTGGTTGCGGCTGAGCAGTCCTTC	CASSLVAAEQSF
TRBV5-1	many	TRBJ1-1	13	TRBD1	TGCGCCAGCAGCGAGGATCAGGGGGCGAGAGCTTTCTTT	CASSEDQGARAFF
TRBV7-2	-	TRBJ2-7	12	-	TGTGCCAGCAGCTTAGATGGCAGGGGTCAGTACTTC	CASSLDGRGQYF
TRBV2	many	TRBJ2-6	16	-	TGTGCCAGCAGTCCCCCGCAGCAACCTGGGGCCAACGTCCTGACTTTC	CASSPPQQPGANVLTF
TRBV5-1	-	TRBJ2-6	17	-	TGCGCCAGCAGCTTCACACTGACTCCCTCTGGGGCCAACGTCCTGACTTTC	CASSFTLTPSGANVLTF
TRBV3-1	many	TRBJ1-5	15	TRBD1	TGTGCCAGCAGCCAAGATAGAACAGGGGATCAGCCCCAGCATTTT	CASSQDRTGDQPQHF
TRBV7-9	many	TRBJ2-5	13	-	TGTGCCAGCCGCAGGACAGTTCAAGAGACCCAGTACTTC	CASRRTVQETQYF
TRBV12-3/TRBV12-4	-	TRBJ2-2	17	TRBD1	TGTGCCAGTTCGGGACAGGGGCTAGCGCGGGCCACCGGGGAGCTGTTTTTT	CASSGQGLARATGELFF
TRBV11-2	many	TRBJ2-7	13	TRBD2	TGTGCCAGCAGCTTAGACAGGGAGGGAGAGCAGTACTTC	CASSLDREGEQYF
TRBV5-1	many	TRBJ2-1	16	TRBD1	TGCGCCAGCAGCCCAACCGCCCTGACAGGGGCGAATGAGCAGTTCTTC	CASSPTALTGANEQFF
TRBV27	many	TRBJ1-6	19	-	TGTGCCAGCAGAACTGCCCCCCGGGACTCTAGCTTTTATAATTCACCCCTCCACTTT	CASRTAPRDSSFYNSPLHF
TRBV20-1	few	TRBJ2-4	15	-	TGCAGTGCTAGATTGGGCGCGAATCCCAAAAACATTCAGTACTTC	CSARLGANPKNIQYF
TRBV20-1	many	TRBJ2-3	15	-	TGCAGTGCTAGCCCCCCGGGGTTCGGCACAGATACGCAGTATTTT	CSASPPGFGTDTQYF
TRBV7-6	many	TRBJ2-3	15	-	TGTGCCAGCAGCTTATCCGTAGGATCCACAGATACGCAGTATTTT	CASSLSVGSTDTQYF
TRBV3-1	many	TRBJ1-2	13	-	TGTGCCAGCAGGTCGCCTTTGGGCCATGGCTACACCTTC	CASRSPLGHGYTF
TRBV20-1	many	TRBJ2-5	15	TRBD1	TGCAGTGCTCTCCCCGGCGGACAGGGTGGGGAGACCCAGTACTTC	CSALPGGQGGETQYF
TRBV5-6	many	TRBJ2-5	15	TRBD1	TGTGCCAGCAGCCTCCGGACAGGGGGAGGAGAGACCCAGTACTTC	CASSLRTGGGETQYF
TRBV20-1	many	TRBJ2-3	17	TRBD2	TGCAGTGCTAGAGATCTGAGTAGCGGGGGGGCTGTAGATACGCAGTATTTT	CSARDLSSGGAVDTQYF
TRBV5-1	-	TRBJ2-3	14	TRBD2	TGCGCCAGCAGCCCGGGGGGTTCTAAAGATACGCAGTATTTT	CASSPGGSKDTQYF
TRBV7-8	many	TRBJ2-1	16	TRBD2	TGTGCCAGCAGCTACGTAGCGGGGGGGACCTACAATGAGCAGTTCTTC	CASSYVAGGTYNEQFF
TRBV18	few	TRBJ1-1	16	-	TGTGCCAGCTCACCGACGAACAGGGTATTTGACACTGAAGCTTTCTTT	CASSPTNRVFDTEAFF
TRBV5-6	many	TRBJ2-3	15	TRBD2	TGTGCCAGCAGCCACGGCGGGGGGACATCAGATACGCAGTATTTT	CASSHGGGTSDTQYF
TRBV7-8	many	TRBJ2-2	18	-	TGTGCCAGCAACACTTGGGGCCGCCCGAAAATTAACACCGGGGAGCTGTTTTTT	CASNTWGRPKINTGELFF
TRBV11-2	-	TRBJ2-1	18	TRBD2	TGTGCCAGCAGCCGACCAAGAGGTCCGGGGGGATCCTACAATGTGCAGTTCTTC	CASSRPRGPGGSYNVQFF
TRBV29-1	many	TRBJ2-2	14	TRBD1	TGCAGCGCTTCGGACAGGCGATTCACCGGGGAGCTGTTTTTT	CSASDRRFTGELFF
TRBV7-2	-	TRBJ1-6	17	-	TGTGCCAGCATCAACCAACAAACCGGTACTCGGAGTTCACCCCTCCACTTT	CASINQQTGTRSSPLHF
TRBV20-1	many	TRBJ2-7	11	-	TGCAGTGCTAGCGCGACCTACGAGCAGTACTTC	CSASATYEQYF
TRBV5-1	many	TRBJ2-1	15	-	TGCGCCAGCAGCTTGTCCAGGGGTTCCGACAATGAGCAGTTCTTC	CASSLSRGSDNEQFF
TRBV7-2	few	TRBJ2-7	14	TRBD2	TGTGCCAGCAGCCAGCTAGCGGGGGCCTACGAGCAGTACTTC	CASSQLAGAYEQYF
TRBV5-1	many	TRBJ2-7	15	-	TGCGCCAGCAGCTTAAACGGAGGGAACTCCTACGAGCAGTACTTC	CASSLNGGNSYEQYF